Reported below is one T cell receptor (beta chain). The antigen is undetermined. This entry belongs to a study of OX40 agonist ivuxolimab in advanced cancers. Study at large: Partial responses were achieved by three patients, of whom one had hepatocellular carcinoma and two had cutaneous melanoma.

This table comes from immunoSEQ multiplex PCR, and its TCRdb copy is limited to in-frame clones, with some not included. Of tens of thousands of clones listed, around 82% are singletons. Study-wide results and caveats: Some patients without response likewise showed low normalized clonal expansion.

V was pared by 3 bases and J by 5 bases, with 12 bases between. CDR3 length: 14 amino acids. Germline CDR1 is SGHDT and CDR2 is YYEEEE. The V and J genes are TRBV5-6 and TRBJ1-5; tentative D call: TRBD1 (5 bases). The source material was CD4+ or CD8+ T cells sorted from blood, sampled in a trial of the OX40 agonist ivuxolimab. This sequence originates from an adult with an advanced solid tumor such as melanoma, head and neck, liver or kidney cancer. For the CDR3, the DNA is TGTGCCAGCAGCTCCGGGGACGGGTATCAGCCCCAGCATTTT. Its protein is CASSSGDGYQPQHF.